These T cell receptor beta chains were read from a single sample in a study of blood T cell repertoires in COVID-19. Libraries were prepared by immunoSEQ multiplex PCR; TCRdb keeps only in-frame clonotypes and omits some of them. Of approximately 240,000 clones detected, 65% to 80% appear once; the ten largest clones hold about 4%. Sequencing was carried out using peripheral blood. The receptors were gathered from a woman between 40 and 55 years old with active or convalescent COVID-19. CDR3s include the opening cysteine and the closing phenylalanine or tryptophan. The D gene is left open where the match is weak. Clone size, where shown, is once, few, many, or a class for clones that have expanded.

d_gene	abundance	v_gene	j_gene	CDR3aa	CDR3nt
TRBD1	.	TRBV6-5	TRBJ1-6	CASGQGGPSPLHF	TGTGCCAGCGGACAGGGGGGCCCTTCACCCCTCCACTTT
.	.	TRBV9	TRBJ2-1	CASNQGYSPNEQFF	TGTGCCAGCAACCAAGGCTACAGCCCCAATGAGCAGTTCTTC
.	.	TRBV10-3	TRBJ2-3	CAISEEGAPDTQYF	TGTGCCATCAGTGAGGAAGGGGCCCCAGATACGCAGTATTTT
TRBD1	.	TRBV4-1	TRBJ2-7	CASSQVTGAPYEQYF	TGCGCCAGCAGCCAAGTCACAGGGGCCCCCTACGAGCAGTACTTC
TRBD1	.	TRBV5-5	TRBJ1-2	CASSLAMDRDIGGYTF	TGTGCCAGCAGCTTGGCCATGGACAGGGATATTGGTGGCTACACCTTC
.	.	TRBV2	TRBJ1-3	CASSLQGTGNTIYF	TGTGCCAGCAGTCTCCAGGGGACTGGAAACACCATATATTTT
.	few	TRBV18	TRBJ2-3	CASSPPPGGRTQYF	TGTGCCAGCTCACCACCTCCAGGCGGGCGTACGCAGTATTTT
.	.	TRBV3-1/TRBV3-2	TRBJ2-1	CASSRTSSLNEQFF	TGTGCCAGCAGCCGAACTAGCTCCCTAAATGAGCAGTTCTTC
.	.	TRBV20-1	TRBJ2-1	CSASATSYNEQFF	TGCAGTGCTAGTGCAACCAGTTACAATGAGCAGTTCTTC
TRBD1	.	TRBV10-3	TRBJ2-1	CAISEPGTGGNEQFF	TGTGCCATCAGTGAGCCCGGGACAGGGGGGAATGAGCAGTTCTTC
.	.	TRBV19	TRBJ2-2	CASSFQVSNTGELFF	TGTGCCAGTAGTTTTCAGGTTTCGAACACCGGGGAGCTGTTTTTT
TRBD1	.	TRBV7-6	TRBJ1-6	CASSFGQGGNSPLHF	TGTGCCAGCAGCTTTGGACAGGGAGGGAATTCACCCCTCCACTTT
TRBD1	.	TRBV19	TRBJ1-1	CASSIDWTGGTEAFF	TGTGCCAGTAGTATTGATTGGACAGGGGGGACTGAAGCTTTCTTT
.	once	TRBV25-1	TRBJ1-4	CASSLRGAAGEKLFF	TGTGCCAGCAGCCTTCGGGGGGCAGCGGGTGAAAAACTGTTTTTT
.	.	TRBV6-5	TRBJ2-2	CASQASVGGELFF	TGTGCCAGTCAAGCGTCAGTGGGCGGGGAGCTGTTTTTT
.	.	TRBV11-2	TRBJ1-1	CASSLIGIPNTEAFF	TGTGCCAGCAGCTTAATCGGGATCCCGAACACTGAAGCTTTCTTT
.	.	TRBV9	TRBJ1-1	CASSVEGHAEAFF	TGTGCCAGCAGCGTAGAGGGACACGCCGAAGCTTTCTTT
.	.	TRBV27	TRBJ1-1	CASSLVQGIEAFF	TGTGCCAGCAGTTTGGTGCAGGGCATTGAAGCTTTCTTT
.	.	TRBV10-1	TRBJ1-5	CASSQGNQPQHF	TGCGCCAGCAGTCAGGGGAATCAGCCCCAGCATTTT
.	.	TRBV16	TRBJ1-2	CASSQSQEGYGYTF	TGTGCCAGCAGCCAATCGCAGGAGGGCTATGGCTACACCTTC